This T cell receptor beta chain was sequenced in a study of human T cells and chemical hapten exposure. The wider study: There were weekly diphenylcyclopropenone doses to the scalp for patients throughout the roughly 23-week study. Largely, small differences in pooled library volume made per-sample TCR yields vary. Study findings and constraints: Significantly more large CDR3 similarity clusters were formed by expanded TCRs than by controls.

Specified time point: patch test 2, 6 weeks after DPC sensitization. Treatment indicated: therapeutic diphenylcyclopropenone sensitization with weekly scalp DPC. Alopecia patients between 18 and 70 years old and suitable for DPC were used as donors. V was trimmed by 0 bases and J by 8 bases, leaving 13 bases between them. Germline assignment: CDR1 DFQATT and CDR2 SNEGSKA (reference sequence). This CDR3 has 13 residues. One entry per CDR3 protein results from TCRdb running MiXCR on the RACE reads. The repertoire has about 110,000 distinct CDR3 sequences, 9.2% of them found once; the top ten carry 2.5% to 3.5%. In this sample, this clonotype turned up many times. Its antigen is still unknown.

The J gene is TRBJ1-2, the V gene TRBV20-1; D remains unclear. This receptor was obtained from a woman between 40 and 55 years old with alopecia areata. Some clones in this sample may be carry-over from other donors' samples. This specimen consisted of whole blood, obtained in connection with sensitization to the hapten diphenylcyclopropenone (DPC). The CDR3 protein is CSARDWRGVGYTF. The CDR3 nucleotides are TGCAGTGCTAGAGATTGGCGTGGGGTCGGCTACACCTTC.